Sequencing of this TCR beta chain was carried out in a study of identical twins (dated by TCRdb to 2016 to 2017). Concerning the study at large: To test whether fetal clonotypes persist, this study deep-sequenced TCR alpha and beta repertoires from monozygotic twins, from unrelated adults of various ages, and from cord blood. Replicate twin experiments were performed at different times using different library preparation protocols to rule out contamination.

A few counts support this clonotype. Its binding antigen is unknown. No per-base quality is available; no much larger clone lies one base away. Every donor was a healthy Caucasian. Three unrelated non-twin adults were also sequenced: a male aged 18 to 30, a male aged 50 to 60 and a female aged 50 to 60. Miltenyi CD45RO+ enrichment and human naive T-cell isolation kits were used to isolate memory (CD45RO+) and naive T cells from PBMC. The paper as a whole reports these results and caveats: In beta out-of-frame sequences, excess twin sharing was weaker, because having fewer shared sequences lowered the signal-to-noise ratio. In monozygotic twins, out-of-frame TCR alpha sharing was systematically underestimated by recombination models, although the models agreed with sharing between unrelated individuals. Because the same donors could not be followed over many years, the conclusions relied on cross-sectional statistical analysis. Compared with coincidental sharing between unrelated individuals, an excess of low generation-probability sequences was observed among out-of-frame TCR alpha sequences shared between twins. Abundant cord blood beta clonotypes carried fewer insertions; young adult naive repertoires showed a weaker similar trend, while memory repertoires showed none. Zero-insertion analyses could be partly confounded by invariant T cells such as MAIT and iNKT, though diverse VJ usage argued against such confounding for most clonotypes.

The CDR3 contains 14 residues, cysteine and phenylalanine counted. The CDR3 DNA has 42 bases and is translated from base 1. The germline V gene provides CDR1 MNHEY and CDR2 SVGEGT. V is reduced by 1 base and J by 0 bases, leaving a spacing of 6 bases between them. The library was generated by 5' RACE. Instrument used: Illumina HiSeq 2000. Template switching introduced a universal primer binding site; the final cDNA contained a unique molecular identifier, enabling accurate counting of TCR cDNA molecules. First-strand cDNA for TCR alpha and beta chains was synthesized from specific primers in the conserved constant-segment region. To control for contamination, each cDNA library was double barcoded with a SMART-Mk sample barcode plus Illumina barcodes. TruSeq adapter sequences, together with Illumina sample barcodes, were added in two successive PCR steps. The TCR alpha and beta cDNA libraries were sequenced on the Illumina HiSeq platform using custom primers. The original pipeline was this. MiGEC processed the raw reads to extract unique molecular identifiers, while MiXCR was used to determine the CDR3 positions. Recombination models were inferred per individual with the repgenHMM and IGoR tools using an EM algorithm. The tcR package in R was used for shared clonotype analysis, with sharing normalized by the product of cloneset sizes. Out-of-frame nonproductive sequences were analyzed to study raw recombination free of thymic and clonal selection effects. Using fastp at Q25 and MiXCR, TCRdb reprocessed the public reads and kept productive beta chains. Records with the same CDR3 protein are collapsed into one entry carrying the most frequent genes and DNA. The authors' filters were not applied to this entry. The sample profile shows 420,000 or so distinct CDR3 sequences; 15% to 20% of them were found once. The ten largest make up 10% to 15% of the sample.

This chain joins TRBV6-2 or TRBV6-3 to TRBJ1-1, with the D segment identity uncertain. The receptor was derived from a man aged 50 to 60 in good health. The sample was naive T cells sorted from blood. Explained via the paper, the cell subset or site label denotes: cells isolated with a human naive T-cell isolation kit. The DNA is as follows: TGTGCCAGCAGTTACTATGTCATGAACACTGAAGCTTTCTTT. This gives the protein CASSYYVMNTEAFF.